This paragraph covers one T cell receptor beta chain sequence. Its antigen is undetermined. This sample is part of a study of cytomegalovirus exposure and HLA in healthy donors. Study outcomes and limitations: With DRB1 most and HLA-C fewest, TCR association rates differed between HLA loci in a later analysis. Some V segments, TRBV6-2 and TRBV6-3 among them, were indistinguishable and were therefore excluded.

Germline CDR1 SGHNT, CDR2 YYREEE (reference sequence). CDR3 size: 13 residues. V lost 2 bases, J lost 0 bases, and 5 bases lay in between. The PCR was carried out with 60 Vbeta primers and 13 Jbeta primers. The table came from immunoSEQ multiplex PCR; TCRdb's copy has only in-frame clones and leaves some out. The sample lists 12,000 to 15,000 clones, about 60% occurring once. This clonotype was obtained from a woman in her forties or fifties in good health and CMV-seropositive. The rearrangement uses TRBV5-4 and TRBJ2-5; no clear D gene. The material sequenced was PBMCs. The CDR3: CASSFQDQETQYF. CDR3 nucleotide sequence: TGTGCCAGCAGCTTCCAGGACCAAGAGACCCAGTACTTC.